Included here is one T cell receptor beta chain sequence, with context. This sample was included in a study of blood T cell repertoires in COVID-19. About the study: Samples representing acute and convalescent COVID-19 were sourced from the United States, Italy and Spain. The cDNA or gDNA used as material had been derived from T cells, B-cell-depleted T cells, or PBMCs.

Under the authors' procedure: The assay estimated nucleated cells by amplifying reference gene primers. The table came from immunoSEQ multiplex PCR; TCRdb's copy has only in-frame clones and leaves some out. V, J and clone size are those of that table, while D and trimming were read from the DNA. Counted here are hundreds of thousands of clones, approximately 88% occurring once; the ten biggest clones make up just under 7%. V lost 0 bases to trimming and J lost 11 bases; unmatched junction nucleotides: 8. CDR1 and CDR2 from the germline V gene are SGHDT and YYEEEE. The CDR3 extends over 15 amino acids.

The clonotype originates from a woman aged 25 to 39 who had recovered from COVID-19. The chain joins TRBV5-6 to TRBJ1-5, with 10 bases that match TRBD1. The sequenced sample consisted of peripheral blood. The CDR3 is CASSLGGQGVLTQHF. DNA of the CDR3: TGTGCCAGCAGCTTGGGAGGACAGGGGGTTTTAACCCAGCATTTT.